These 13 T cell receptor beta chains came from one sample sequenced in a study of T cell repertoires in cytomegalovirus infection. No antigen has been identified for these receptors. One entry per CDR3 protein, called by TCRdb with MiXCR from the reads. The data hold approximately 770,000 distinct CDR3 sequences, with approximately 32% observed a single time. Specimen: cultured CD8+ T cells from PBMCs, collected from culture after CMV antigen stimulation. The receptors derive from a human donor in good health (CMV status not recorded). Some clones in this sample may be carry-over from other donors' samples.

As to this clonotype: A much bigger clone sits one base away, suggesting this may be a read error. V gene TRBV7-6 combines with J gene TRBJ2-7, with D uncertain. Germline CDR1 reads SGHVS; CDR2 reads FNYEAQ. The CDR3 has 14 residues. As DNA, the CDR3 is TGTGCCAGCAGCTCCCTTGTGAACTCCTGCGAGCAGTACTTC. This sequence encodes CASSSLVNSCEQYF.

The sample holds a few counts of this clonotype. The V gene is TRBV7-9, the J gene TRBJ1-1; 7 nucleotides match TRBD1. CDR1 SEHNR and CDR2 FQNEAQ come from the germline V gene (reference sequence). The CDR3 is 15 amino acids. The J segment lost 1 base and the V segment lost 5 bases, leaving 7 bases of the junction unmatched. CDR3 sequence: CASSPIEGANTEAFF. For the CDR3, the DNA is TGTGCCAGCAGCCCTATCGAGGGGGCGAACACTGAAGCTTTCTTT.

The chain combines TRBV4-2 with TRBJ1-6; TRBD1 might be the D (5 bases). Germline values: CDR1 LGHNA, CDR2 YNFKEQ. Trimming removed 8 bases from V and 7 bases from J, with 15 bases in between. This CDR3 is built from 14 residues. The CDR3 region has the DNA TGTGCCAGCGACCCGGGGACTACCAATTCACCCCTCCACTTT. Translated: CASDPGTTNSPLHF.

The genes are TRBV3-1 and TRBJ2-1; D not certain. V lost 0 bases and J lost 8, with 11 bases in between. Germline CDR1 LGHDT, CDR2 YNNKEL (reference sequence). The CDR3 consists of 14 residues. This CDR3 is CASSQEKTTDEQFF. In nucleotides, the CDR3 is TGTGCCAGCAGCCAAGAGAAGACCACGGATGAGCAGTTCTTC.

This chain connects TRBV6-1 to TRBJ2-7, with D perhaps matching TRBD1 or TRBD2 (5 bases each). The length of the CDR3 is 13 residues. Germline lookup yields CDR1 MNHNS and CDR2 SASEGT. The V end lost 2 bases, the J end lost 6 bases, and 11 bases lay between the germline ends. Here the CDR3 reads CASSEWGIGEQYV. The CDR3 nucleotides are TGTGCCAGCAGTGAATGGGGGATCGGCGAGCAGTACGTC.

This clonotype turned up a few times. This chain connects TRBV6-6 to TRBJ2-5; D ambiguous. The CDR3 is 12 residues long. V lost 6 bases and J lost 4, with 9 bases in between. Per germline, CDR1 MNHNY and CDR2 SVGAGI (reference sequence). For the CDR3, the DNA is TGTGCCAGCAGCGGTGTAGGAGAGACCCAGTACTTC. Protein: CASSGVGETQYF.

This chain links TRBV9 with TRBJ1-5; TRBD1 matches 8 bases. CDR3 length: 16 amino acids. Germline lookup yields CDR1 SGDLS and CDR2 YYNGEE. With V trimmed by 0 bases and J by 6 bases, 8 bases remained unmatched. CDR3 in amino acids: CASSVEDRVMGQPQHF. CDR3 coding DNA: TGTGCCAGCAGCGTAGAGGACAGGGTGATGGGTCAGCCCCAGCATTTT.

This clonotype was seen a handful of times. The CDR3 sequence: CASSSPGSGDPNEQFF. The CDR3 nucleotides read TGCGCCAGCAGCTCCCCGGGGAGCGGGGACCCTAATGAGCAGTTCTTC. The chain joins TRBV5-1 to TRBJ2-1; 7 bases align to TRBD2. Looked up from germline, CDR1 is SGHRS and CDR2 is YFSETQ. The CDR3 runs 16 residues. J lost 7 bases, V lost 3 bases, and 13 bases had no gene match.

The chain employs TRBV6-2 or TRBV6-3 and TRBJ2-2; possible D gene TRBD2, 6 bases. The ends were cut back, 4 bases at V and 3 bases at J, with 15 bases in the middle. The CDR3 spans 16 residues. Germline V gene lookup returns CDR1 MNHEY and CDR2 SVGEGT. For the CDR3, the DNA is TGTGCCAGCAGTTTGTCACGGGACTCTTACACCGGGGAGCTGTTTTTT. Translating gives CASSLSRDSYTGELFF.

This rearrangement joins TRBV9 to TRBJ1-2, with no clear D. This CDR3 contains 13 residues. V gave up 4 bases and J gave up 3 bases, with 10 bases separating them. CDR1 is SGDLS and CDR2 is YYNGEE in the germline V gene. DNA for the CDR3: TGTGCCAGCAGCTTTTCGGGCCACTATGGCTACACCTTC. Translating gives CASSFSGHYGYTF.

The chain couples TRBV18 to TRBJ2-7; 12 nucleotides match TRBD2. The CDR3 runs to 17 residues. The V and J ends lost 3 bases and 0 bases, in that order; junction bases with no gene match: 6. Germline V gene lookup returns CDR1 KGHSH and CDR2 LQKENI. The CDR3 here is CASSPTSGGYSSYEQYF. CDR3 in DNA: TGTGCCAGCTCACCGACTAGCGGGGGCTATAGCTCCTACGAGCAGTACTTC.

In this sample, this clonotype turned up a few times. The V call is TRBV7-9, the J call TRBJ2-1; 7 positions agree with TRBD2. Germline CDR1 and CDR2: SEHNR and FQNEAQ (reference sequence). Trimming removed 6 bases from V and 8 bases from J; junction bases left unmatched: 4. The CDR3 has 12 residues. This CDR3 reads CASRFGGDEQFF. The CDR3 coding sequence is TGTGCCAGCAGATTTGGGGGGGATGAGCAGTTCTTC. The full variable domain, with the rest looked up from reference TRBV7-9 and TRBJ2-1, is DTGVSQNPRHKITKRGQNVTFRCDPISEHNRLYWYRQTLGQGPEFLTYFQNEAQLEKSRLLSDRFSAERPKGSFSTLEIQRTEQGDSAMYLCASRFGGDEQFFGPGTRLTVL.

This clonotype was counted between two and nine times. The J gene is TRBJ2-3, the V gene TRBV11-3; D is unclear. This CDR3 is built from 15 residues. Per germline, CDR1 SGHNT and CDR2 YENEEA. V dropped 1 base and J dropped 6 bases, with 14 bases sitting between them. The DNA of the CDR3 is TGTGCCAGCAGCTTAGGTTTGAGGATGCGGGATACGCAGTATTTT. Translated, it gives CASSLGLRMRDTQYF.